This T cell receptor beta chain is from a study of shared clonotypes between healthy human individuals. Germline V gene lookup returns CDR1 MDHEN and CDR2 SYDVKM. The CDR3 runs 14 residues. Between the trimmed V and J ends, which lost 5 bases and 4 bases, there was a span of 15 bases. Repertoires were generated with immunoSEQ multiplex PCR, while TCRdb's copy carries only in-frame clones and drops some. The top ten hold about 1% of the sample, which has approximately 1,500,000 clones, about 96% seen once. A CD45RA-negative memory subset and a CD45RA+ naive subset were separated from the CD4+ cells. This chain connects TRBV28 to TRBJ2-7, with D possibly matching TRBD2 (5 bases). The sequenced sample was naive CD4+ T cells sorted from blood. Stated subset: CD45RA+ positively selected. This clonotype was sampled from a man under 40 in good health. The CDR3 DNA sequence: TGTGCCAGCAGTCCTAGCCCGAGGTTGTACGAGCAGTACTTC. Its protein product is CASSPSPRLYEQYF.